This T cell receptor beta chain was sequenced during a study of cytomegalovirus exposure and HLA in healthy donors. This clone was seen a handful of times. The PCR ran on 60 Vbeta and 13 Jbeta primers. Assay used: immunoSEQ multiplex PCR; TCRdb lists only in-frame clones, some missing. Of roughly 160,000 clones listed, almost 85% were seen once; the top ten hold 0.38%. Trimming took 3 bases from V and 5 from J; bases not matched to a gene: 6. The CDR3 spans 15 residues. Germline V gene data show CDR1 as MGHRA and CDR2 as YSYEKL. The V call is TRBV4-1, the J call TRBJ2-1; 8 nucleotides align to TRBD2. This sequence originates from a boy aged 2 to 10 in good health and CMV-seronegative. Sequences were obtained from PBMCs. The CDR3, as DNA: TGCGCCAGCAGCCATAGAGCGGGGGCTAACAATGAGCAGTTCTTC. Translating it yields CASSHRAGANNEQFF.